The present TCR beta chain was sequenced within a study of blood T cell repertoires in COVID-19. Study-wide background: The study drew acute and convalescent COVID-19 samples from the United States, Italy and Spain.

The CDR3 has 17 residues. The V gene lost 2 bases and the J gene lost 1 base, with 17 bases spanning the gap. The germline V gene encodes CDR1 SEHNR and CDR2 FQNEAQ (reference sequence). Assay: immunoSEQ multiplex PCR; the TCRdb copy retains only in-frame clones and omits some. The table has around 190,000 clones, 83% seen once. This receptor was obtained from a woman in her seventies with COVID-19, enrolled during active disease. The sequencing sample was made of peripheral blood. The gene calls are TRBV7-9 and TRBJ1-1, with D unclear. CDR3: CASSLTQTYKRNTEAFF. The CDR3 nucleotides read TGTGCCAGCAGCTTAACACAGACATACAAAAGGAACACTGAAGCTTTCTTT.